The sequence of this TCR beta chain was determined in a study of PD-L1 blockade in urothelial cancer. Measured with immunoSEQ multiplex PCR; TCRdb has only the in-frame clones, and not every one. The table has tens of thousands of clones, roughly 87% seen once. In germline, CDR1 is KGHSH, CDR2 LQKENI. V shed 2 bases and J 7 bases; nucleotides not matched to a gene: 2. The CDR3 runs to 13 residues. The source was PBMCs, collected around atezolizumab (anti-PD-L1) treatment. The receptor was isolated from a man in his sixties or seventies with urothelial cancer. The rearrangement joins TRBV18 to TRBJ2-1; 7 bases align to TRBD1. The CDR3 region is CASSPDRVNEQFF. In DNA, the CDR3 is TGTGCCAGCTCACCAGACAGGGTGAATGAGCAGTTCTTC. The whole variable domain, remainder taken from reference TRBV18 and TRBJ2-1, is NAGVMQNPRHLVRRRGQEARLRCSPMKGHSHVYWYRQLPEEGLKFMVYLQKENIIDESGMPKERFSAEFPKEGPSILRIQQVVRGDSAAYFCASSPDRVNEQFFGPGTRLTVL.